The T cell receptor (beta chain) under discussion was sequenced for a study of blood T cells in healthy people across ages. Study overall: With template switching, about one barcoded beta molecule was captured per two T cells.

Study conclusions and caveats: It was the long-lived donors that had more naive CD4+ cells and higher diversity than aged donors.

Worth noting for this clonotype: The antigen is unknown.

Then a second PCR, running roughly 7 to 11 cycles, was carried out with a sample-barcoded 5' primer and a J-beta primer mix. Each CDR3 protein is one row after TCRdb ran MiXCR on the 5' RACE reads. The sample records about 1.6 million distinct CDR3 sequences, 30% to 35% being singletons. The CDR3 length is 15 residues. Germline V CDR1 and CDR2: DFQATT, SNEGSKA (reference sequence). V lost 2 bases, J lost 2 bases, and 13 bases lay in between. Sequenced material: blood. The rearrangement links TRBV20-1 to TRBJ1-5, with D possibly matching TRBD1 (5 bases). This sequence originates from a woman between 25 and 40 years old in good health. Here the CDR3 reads CSARSQGLGNQPQHF. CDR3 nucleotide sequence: TGCAGTGCTAGAAGTCAGGGCCTGGGCAATCAGCCCCAGCATTTT.